The TCR beta chain under discussion was sequenced for a study of CD8 T cells in Susac syndrome. Regarding the study as a whole: It was acknowledged in the study that its TCR sequencing and HLA analysis involved a relatively small number of individuals.

A quantity of about 0.5 to 1 ug RNA underwent reverse transcription using random hexamers. A multiplex approach, immunoSEQ multiplex PCR, amplified TCR beta CDR3 across 54 Vbeta and 13 Jbeta. MiXCR, applied by TCRdb to the immunoSEQ multiplex PCR reads, yields one record per CDR3 protein. Of about 52,000 distinct CDR3 sequences in the sample, 93% are singletons; the top ten hold around 0.49%. The CDR3 has 16 residues. V gave up 8 bases and J gave up 0 bases; unmatched junction bases: 8. Germline values: CDR1 LNHDA, CDR2 SQIVND (reference sequence). Sequencing of TCR beta was performed on blood CD8+ T cells and on blood CD4+ T cells. CD8+ and CD4+ T cells were negatively isolated; TEMRA cells were FACS-enriched. On this clonotype: Its specificity is not known.

The chain couples TRBV19 to TRBJ1-3; 9 bases map to TRBD1. The specimen sequenced was CD8+ T cells from PBMCs. This TCR was recovered from a human donor with multiple sclerosis. The CDR3 DNA reads TGTGCCAGTCCGGGACAGGGCCATTCCTCTGGAAACACCATATATTTT. Its translation: CASPGQGHSSGNTIYF.